The clone carrying this TCR beta chain was seen many times. Its antigen remains unknown. The data belong to a study of early T cells in non-severe SARS-CoV-2 infection. The wider study: Bulk RNA from unsorted whole blood was sequenced; chains were unpaired. Overall study results and limits: A preference for anti-spike CD8 responses marked VDJdb matching, which missed private and CD4 specificities.

The library protocol tagged individual cDNA molecules with unique molecular identifiers. TCRdb processed the 5' RACE reads anew with MiXCR; each CDR3 protein has one entry. The sample has around 80,000 distinct CDR3 sequences; approximately 11% are singletons. CDR1 is LNHDA, CDR2 SQIVND, per germline (reference sequence). With 4 bases removed from V and 2 bases from J, the gap between germline ends came to 10 bases. This CDR3 is 14 amino acids long. The source material was whole blood, sampled at baseline. The genes are TRBV19 and TRBJ2-3; tentatively, D is TRBD2 (5 bases). The origin of this receptor is an adult who was a healthcare worker with PCR-confirmed SARS-CoV-2 infection or an uninfected control (not recorded which). For the CDR3, the DNA is TGTGCCAGTAGTACCGGACTTCACACAGATACGCAGTATTTT. Its protein product is CASSTGLHTDTQYF.